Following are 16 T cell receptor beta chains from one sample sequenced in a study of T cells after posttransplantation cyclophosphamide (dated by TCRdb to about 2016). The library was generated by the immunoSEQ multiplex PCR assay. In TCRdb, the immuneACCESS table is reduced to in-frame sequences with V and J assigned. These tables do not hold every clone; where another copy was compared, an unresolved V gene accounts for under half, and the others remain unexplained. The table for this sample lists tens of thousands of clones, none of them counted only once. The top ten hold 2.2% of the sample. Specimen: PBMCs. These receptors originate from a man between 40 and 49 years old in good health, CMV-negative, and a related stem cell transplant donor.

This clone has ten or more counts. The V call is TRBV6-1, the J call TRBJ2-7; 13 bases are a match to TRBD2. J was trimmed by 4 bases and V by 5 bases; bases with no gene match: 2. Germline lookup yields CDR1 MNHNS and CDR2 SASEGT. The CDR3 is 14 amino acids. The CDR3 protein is CASSRTSGRYEQYF. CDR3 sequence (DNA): TGTGCCAGCAGTAGGACTAGCGGGAGATACGAGCAGTACTTC.

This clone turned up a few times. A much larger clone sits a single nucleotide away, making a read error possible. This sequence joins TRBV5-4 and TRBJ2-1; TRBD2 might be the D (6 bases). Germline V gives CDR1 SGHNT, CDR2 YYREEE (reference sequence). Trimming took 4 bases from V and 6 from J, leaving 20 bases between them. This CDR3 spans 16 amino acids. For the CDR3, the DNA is TGTGCCAGCAGCGGGGGGAGACAGAGAACCTGCAATGAGCAGTTCTTC. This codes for CASSGGRQRTCNEQFF.

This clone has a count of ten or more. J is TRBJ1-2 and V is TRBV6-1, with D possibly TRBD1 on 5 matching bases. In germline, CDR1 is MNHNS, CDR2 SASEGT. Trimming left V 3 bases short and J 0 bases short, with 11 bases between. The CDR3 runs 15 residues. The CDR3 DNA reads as TGTGCCAGCAGTGACCGACAGCTAGCTAACTATGGCTACACCTTC. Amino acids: CASSDRQLANYGYTF.

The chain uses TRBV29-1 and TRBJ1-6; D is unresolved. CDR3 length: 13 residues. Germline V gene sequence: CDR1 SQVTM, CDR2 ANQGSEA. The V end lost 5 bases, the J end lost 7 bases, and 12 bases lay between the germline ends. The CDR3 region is CSVKYTGNSPLHF. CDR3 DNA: TGCAGCGTTAAATATACGGGGAATTCACCCCTCCACTTT.

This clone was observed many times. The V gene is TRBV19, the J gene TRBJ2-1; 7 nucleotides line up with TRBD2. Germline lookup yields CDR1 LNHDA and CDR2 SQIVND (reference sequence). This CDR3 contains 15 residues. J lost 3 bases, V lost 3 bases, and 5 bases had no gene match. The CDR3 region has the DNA TGTGCCAGTAGTATCTTGAGCGGGAACTACAATGAGCAGTTCTTC. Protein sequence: CASSILSGNYNEQFF. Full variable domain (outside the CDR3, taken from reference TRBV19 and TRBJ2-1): DGGITQSPKYLFRKEGQNVTLSCEQNLNHDAMYWYRQDPGQGLRLIYYSQIVNDFQKGDIAEGYSVSREKKESFPLTVTSAQKNPTAFYLCASSILSGNYNEQFFGPGTRLTVL.

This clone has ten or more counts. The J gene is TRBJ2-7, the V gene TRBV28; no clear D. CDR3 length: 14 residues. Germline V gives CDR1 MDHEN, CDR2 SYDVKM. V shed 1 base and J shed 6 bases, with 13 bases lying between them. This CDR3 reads CASSLYFRLPEQYF. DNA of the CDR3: TGTGCCAGCAGTTTATATTTTCGGTTACCCGAGCAGTACTTC. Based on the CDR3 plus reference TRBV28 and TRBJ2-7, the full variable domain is DVKVTQSSRYLVKRTGEKVFLECVQDMDHENMFWYRQDPGLGLRLIYFSYDVKMKEKGDIPEGYSVSREKKERFSLILESASTNQTSMYLCASSLYFRLPEQYFGPGTRLTVT.

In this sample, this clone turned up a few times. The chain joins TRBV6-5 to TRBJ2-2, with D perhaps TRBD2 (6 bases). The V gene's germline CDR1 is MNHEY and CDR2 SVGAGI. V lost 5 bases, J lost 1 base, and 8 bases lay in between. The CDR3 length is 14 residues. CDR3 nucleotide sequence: TGTGCCAGCAGTGTGGGACTGAACACCGGGGAGCTGTTTTTT. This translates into CASSVGLNTGELFF.

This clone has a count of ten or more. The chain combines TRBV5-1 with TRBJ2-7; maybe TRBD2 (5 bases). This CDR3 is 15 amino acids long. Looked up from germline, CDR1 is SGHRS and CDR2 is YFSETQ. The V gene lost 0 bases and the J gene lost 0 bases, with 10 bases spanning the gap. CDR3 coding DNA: TGCGCCAGCAGCTTGGGGTCTGGGAGCTCCTACGAGCAGTACTTC. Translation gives CASSLGSGSSYEQYF.

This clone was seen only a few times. In DNA form, the CDR3 reads TGTGCCAGCAGCGTCTGGGGGGACCCACTCCACTTT. This sequence encodes CASSVWGDPLHF. The chain couples TRBV9 to TRBJ1-6; tentatively, D is TRBD1 (5 bases). The CDR3 is 12 residues long. Germline lookup yields CDR1 SGDLS and CDR2 YYNGEE. The ends were cut back, 2 bases at V and 16 bases at J, with 13 bases in the middle.

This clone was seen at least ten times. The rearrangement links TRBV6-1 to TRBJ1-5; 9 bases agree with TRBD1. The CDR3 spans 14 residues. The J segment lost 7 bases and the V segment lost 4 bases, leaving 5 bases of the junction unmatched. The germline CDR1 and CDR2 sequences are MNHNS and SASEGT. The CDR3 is CASSVRGQGQPQHF. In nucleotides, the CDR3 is TGTGCCAGCAGTGTCAGGGGACAGGGCCAGCCCCAGCATTTT.

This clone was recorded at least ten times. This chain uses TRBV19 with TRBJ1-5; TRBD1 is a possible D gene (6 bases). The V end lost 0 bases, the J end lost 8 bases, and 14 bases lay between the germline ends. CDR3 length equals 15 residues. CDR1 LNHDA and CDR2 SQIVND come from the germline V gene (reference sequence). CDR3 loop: CASSIDDGTLKPQHF. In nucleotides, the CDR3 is TGTGCCAGTAGTATAGACGACGGGACACTCAAGCCCCAGCATTTT.

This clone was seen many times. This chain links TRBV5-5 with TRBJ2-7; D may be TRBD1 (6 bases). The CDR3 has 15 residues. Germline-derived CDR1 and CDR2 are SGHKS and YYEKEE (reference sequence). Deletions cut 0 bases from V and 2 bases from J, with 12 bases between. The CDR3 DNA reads TGTGCCAGCAGCTTGGGGCCTCAGGGGACCTACGAGCAGTACTTC. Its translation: CASSLGPQGTYEQYF.

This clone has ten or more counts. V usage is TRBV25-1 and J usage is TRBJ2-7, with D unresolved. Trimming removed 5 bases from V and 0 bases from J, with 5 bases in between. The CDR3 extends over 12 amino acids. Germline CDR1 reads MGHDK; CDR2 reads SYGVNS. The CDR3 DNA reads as TGTGCCAGCAGTCGGTCCTCCTACGAGCAGTACTTC. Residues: CASSRSSYEQYF.

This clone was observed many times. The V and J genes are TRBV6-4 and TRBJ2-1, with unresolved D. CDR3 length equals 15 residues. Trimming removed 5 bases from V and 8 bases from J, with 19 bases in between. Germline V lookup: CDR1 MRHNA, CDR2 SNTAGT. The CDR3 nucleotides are TGTGCCAGCAGTCATAGCTCCGGTGAGGTGGATGAGCAGTTCTTC. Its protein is CASSHSSGEVDEQFF.

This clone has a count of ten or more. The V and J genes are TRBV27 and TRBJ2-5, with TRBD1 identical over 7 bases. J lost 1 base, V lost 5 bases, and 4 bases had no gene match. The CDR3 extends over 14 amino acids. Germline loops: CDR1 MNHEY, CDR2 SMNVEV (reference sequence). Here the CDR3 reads CASSLRGFQETQYF. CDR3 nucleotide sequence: TGTGCCAGCAGTCTCAGGGGGTTCCAAGAGACCCAGTACTTC.

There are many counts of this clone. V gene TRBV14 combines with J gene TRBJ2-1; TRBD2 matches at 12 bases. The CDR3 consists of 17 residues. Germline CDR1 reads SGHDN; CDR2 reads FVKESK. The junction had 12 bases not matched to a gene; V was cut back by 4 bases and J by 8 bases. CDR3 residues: CASSRLGTSGLTDEQFF. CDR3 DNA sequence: TGTGCCAGCAGCCGGCTAGGGACTAGCGGGCTCACGGATGAGCAGTTCTTC.